Listed below are T cell receptor beta chains from one sample, sequenced in a study of cytomegalovirus exposure and HLA in healthy donors. Data came from immunoSEQ multiplex PCR; TCRdb stores just in-frame clones and leaves some out. The repertoire holds roughly 110,000 clones, with 70% to 80% as singletons. Specimen: PBMCs. The receptors here all came from a man aged 55-75 years in good health and CMV-seronegative. CDR3s include the opening cysteine and the closing phenylalanine or tryptophan. Where a row states a size, it is once, few, many or the class of an expanded clone; other rows omit it.

v_call	clone_size	j_call	cdr3_aa
TRBV7-2	NA	TRBJ1-4	CASSFGTGDEKLFF
TRBV2	NA	TRBJ2-2	CASNQQGTNTGELFF
TRBV25-1	once	TRBJ1-2	CASIGTGAHNYGYTF
TRBV11-3	NA	TRBJ2-7	CASSLQSTGQGRHEQYF
TRBV5-1	NA	TRBJ2-5	CASSLQGTSSGTQYF
TRBV2	NA	TRBJ2-7	CASGVGASYEQYF
TRBV7-2	NA	TRBJ2-2	CASSPTSRGMAVAGELFF
TRBV28	NA	TRBJ1-2	CASSLSGGLYGYTF
TRBV30	NA	TRBJ1-2	CAWSGGQAPSYGYTF
TRBV27	NA	TRBJ1-5	CASSLVGGNQPQHF
TRBV6-5	NA	TRBJ1-2	CASRRTGVERGYTF
TRBV19	NA	TRBJ1-1	CASSNTGGSEAFF
TRBV9	NA	TRBJ1-1	CASSVGQITEAFF
TRBV19	few	TRBJ1-4	CASSMKNRDEKLFF
TRBV4-2	NA	TRBJ2-6	CASSQDREGGGANVLTF
TRBV25-1	NA	TRBJ1-4	CASSDQGWTGGRNEKLFF
TRBV5-4	NA	TRBJ2-5	CASSPPGGRQETQYF
TRBV6-4	NA	TRBJ1-6	CASSALTTANRDPDNSPLHF
TRBV6-1	NA	TRBJ1-2	CASSSGDYGYTF
TRBV5-1	NA	TRBJ2-3	CASTLSGGWEGDTQYF
TRBV5-1	once	TRBJ2-5	CASSGDRGQSIKTQYF
TRBV7-2	NA	TRBJ2-5	CASSFQGTATGETQYF
TRBV5-1	few	TRBJ2-3	CASGPGQGFPSTDTQYF
TRBV4-3	NA	TRBJ1-2	CASSPGQGGYGYTF
TRBV5-4	once	TRBJ1-2	CASSLGQGDYGYTF
TRBV6-1	few	TRBJ2-1	CASIIVQNTYNEQFF
TRBV7-9	NA	TRBJ2-3	CASSPQGDTQYF
TRBV30	few	TRBJ1-2	CAWSLQQGNYGYTF
TRBV5-6	once	TRBJ1-1	CASSLRGSEAFF
TRBV6-5	NA	TRBJ2-7	CASRQGSYEQYF
TRBV15	NA	TRBJ1-1	CATSGLGQTAFF
TRBV20-1	NA	TRBJ1-1	CSANGNTEAFF
TRBV18	NA	TRBJ1-5	CASSPLPRTGDQPQHF
TRBV28	NA	TRBJ2-1	CASSSSGQLYNEQFF
TRBV6-4	few	TRBJ1-3	CASSDSRGPNSGNTIYF
TRBV5-1	NA	TRBJ2-1	CASSLDSTYNEQFF
TRBV5-6	few	TRBJ2-7	CASSLADTFPYEQYF
TRBV7-2	NA	TRBJ2-7	CASSSLQGYEQYF
TRBV7-2	few	TRBJ2-7	CASSLGQDYEQYF
TRBV19	NA	TRBJ2-3	CASSTPTSGGADTQYF
TRBV4-2	NA	TRBJ1-5	CASSHALGGNSNQPQHF
TRBV2	NA	TRBJ1-5	CASSEDISNQPQHF
TRBV4-2	NA	TRBJ2-5	CASSPEGEGRGGEETQYF
TRBV10-2	few	TRBJ2-7	CASSEPSGGTYEQYF
TRBV30	NA	TRBJ1-2	CAWSVQGATGYTF
TRBV5-4	NA	TRBJ1-2	CASSSVRILNYGYTF
TRBV11-2	NA	TRBJ2-7	CASSLTGSGRRTYEQYF
TRBV6-5	once	TRBJ2-1	CASSFSGGNYNEQFF
TRBV6-1	few	TRBJ2-2	CASRYRDPTTGELFF
TRBV29-1	NA	TRBJ1-2	CSVARTGRRNYGYTF
TRBV28	few	TRBJ2-6	CASSPGGSGANVLTF
TRBV4-1	NA	TRBJ1-2	CASSQAIRTANNYGYTF
TRBV5-1	NA	TRBJ2-4	CASSLSDRGLVAKNIQYF